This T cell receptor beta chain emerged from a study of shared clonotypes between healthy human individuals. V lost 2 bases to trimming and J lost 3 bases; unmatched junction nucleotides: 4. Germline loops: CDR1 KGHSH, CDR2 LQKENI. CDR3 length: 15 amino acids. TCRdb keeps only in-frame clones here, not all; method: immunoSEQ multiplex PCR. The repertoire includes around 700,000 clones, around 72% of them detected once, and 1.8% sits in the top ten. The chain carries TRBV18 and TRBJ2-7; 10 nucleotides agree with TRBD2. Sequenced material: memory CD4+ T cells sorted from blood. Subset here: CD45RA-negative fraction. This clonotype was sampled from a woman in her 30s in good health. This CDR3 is CASSPGLAEIYEQYF. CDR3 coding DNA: TGTGCCAGCTCACCAGGACTAGCGGAAATCTACGAGCAGTACTTC.